The present entry profiles one T cell receptor beta chain with its context. Antigen specificity is unknown. An end of the junction differs from the germline gene, which may be a read error. Germline V lookup: CDR1 LNHNV, CDR2 YYDKDF (reference sequence). CDR3 length: 14 residues. 13 Jbeta primers and 60 Vbeta primers were used for the PCR. Measured with immunoSEQ multiplex PCR; TCRdb has only the in-frame clones, and not every one. Among 85,000 to 120,000 clones listed, 65% to 85% were seen once. The entry originates in a study of cytomegalovirus exposure and HLA in healthy donors. Study in general: As an earlier analysis found, about 190 million T cells yielded 95 million to 130 million unique TCR beta sequences.

Study conclusions and caveats: It was 150 to 200 TCR beta chains that were listed as cytomegalovirus-associated.

The source material was PBMCs. The V call is TRBV15, the J call TRBJ2-7; tentative D call: TRBD2 (7 bases). This receptor was taken from a male donor in good health and CMV-seropositive. CDR3 sequence: CATSRTGGSYGQYF. For the CDR3, the DNA is TGTGCCACCAGCAGAACGGGGGGCTCCTACGGGCAGTACTTC.